A selection of T cell receptor beta chains follows, all from one sample in a study of cytomegalovirus exposure and HLA in healthy donors. Assay: immunoSEQ multiplex PCR; the TCRdb copy retains only in-frame clones and omits some. In the table there are about 120,000 clones, around a tenth of which are singletons. Sequencing was performed on PBMCs. The receptor source for this set is a man aged 30-40 years in good health and CMV-seronegative. The CDR3 runs from the conserved cysteine through the conserved F or W. The order of the fields is D gene, J gene, clone size, V gene, CDR3 protein, CDR3 DNA. The D gene is left open where the match is weak. Clone size is given for some rows only: seen once, a few or many times, or a class if the clone is expanded.

TRBD1 TRBJ2-6 NA TRBV4-1 CASSQAWTGSVLSGANVLTF TGCGCTAGCAGCCAAGCCTGGACAGGCTCGGTCCTCTCTGGGGCCAACGTCCTGACTTTC
NA TRBJ2-1 NA TRBV19 CASNGSITPHNEQFF TGTGCCAGTAATGGCTCAATCACACCTCACAATGAGCAGTTCTTC
TRBD1 TRBJ1-2 few TRBV28 CAILGTGVNYGYTF TGTGCCATCCTCGGGACAGGAGTAAACTATGGCTACACCTTC
NA TRBJ1-4 few TRBV18 CASSPGRFATNEKLFF TGTGCCAGCTCCCCCGGCAGGTTTGCAACTAATGAAAAACTGTTTTTT
NA TRBJ2-5 NA TRBV5-1 CASSPGIGQSLQETQYF TGCGCCAGCAGCCCCGGTATAGGACAGTCTCTACAAGAGACCCAGTACTTC
NA TRBJ1-4 NA TRBV29-1 CSVEYRARERGEKLFF TGCAGCGTTGAATATCGTGCCCGAGAAAGGGGAGAAAAACTGTTTTTT
TRBD2 TRBJ2-7 NA TRBV18 CASSPGLAEAYEQYF TGTGCCAGCTCACCCGGACTAGCGGAGGCCTACGAGCAGTACTTC
NA TRBJ1-6 few TRBV2 CASREASPLHF TGTGCCAGCAGGGAGGCCTCACCCCTCCACTTT
NA TRBJ1-3 NA TRBV10-3 CAISVGSQSGNTIYF TGTGCCATCAGTGTCGGTAGTCAATCTGGAAACACCATATATTTT
NA TRBJ1-4 NA TRBV4-1 CASSQDPRDREKLFF TGCGCCAGCAGCCAAGATCCCAGGGATCGTGAAAAACTGTTTTTT
NA TRBJ2-7 NA TRBV30 CAWTEERGASPYF TGTGCCTGGACCGAGGAAAGGGGCGCCTCTCCGTACTTC
TRBD1 TRBJ1-4 few TRBV7-6 CASSLVGTGVISANEKLFF TGTGCCAGCAGCTTAGTGGGGACAGGGGTAATATCTGCTAATGAAAAACTGTTTTTT
NA TRBJ2-1 few TRBV19 CASSIGLFSSYNEQFF TGTGCCAGTAGTATTGGTCTCTTCAGCTCCTACAATGAGCAGTTCTTC
NA TRBJ1-1 NA TRBV21-1 CASSKGSPTRLGMNTEAFF TGTGCCAGCAGCAAAGGGTCCCCCACCAGGCTGGGTATGAACACTGAAGCTTTCTTT
NA TRBJ1-3 NA TRBV4-1 CASSHPSNGNTIYF TGCGCCAGCAGCCATCCCAGTAATGGAAACACCATATATTTT
NA TRBJ1-5 NA TRBV30 CAWSEHDPPPQHF TGTGCCTGGAGTGAACATGATCCTCCGCCCCAGCATTTT
NA TRBJ1-2 few TRBV7-2 CASSLGHYGYTF TGTGCCAGCAGCTTAGGGCACTATGGCTACACCTTC
TRBD2 TRBJ2-3 few TRBV7-9 CASSQAAGGPDTQYF TGTGCCAGCAGTCAGGCGGCGGGGGGGCCCGATACGCAGTATTTT
TRBD1 TRBJ1-2 few TRBV13 CASSRDRSGYTF TGTGCCAGCAGCAGGGACAGGTCTGGCTACACCTTC
TRBD2 TRBJ2-7 NA TRBV7-7 CASSSRGTSGRVYEQYF TGTGCTAGCAGCTCCCGAGGGACTAGCGGGAGAGTATACGAGCAGTACTTC
NA TRBJ1-2 few TRBV18 CASSPAGREGGYTF TGTGCCAGCTCACCGGCAGGTCGAGAGGGTGGCTACACCTTC
NA TRBJ1-3 NA TRBV30 CAWSLEVSGSTIYF TGTGCCTGGAGTTTGGAGGTCTCTGGAAGCACCATATATTTT
TRBD2 TRBJ2-1 NA TRBV27 CASSLGFGSGDTYNEQFF TGTGCCAGCAGTTTAGGATTTGGTAGCGGGGACACTTACAATGAGCAGTTCTTC
TRBD1 TRBJ1-2 NA TRBV14 CASSQVYQDRIYGYTF TGTGCCAGCAGCCAAGTATACCAGGACAGGATCTATGGCTACACCTTC
NA TRBJ1-5 NA TRBV4-3 CASSQDQGQPQHF TGCGCCAGCAGCCAAGATCAGGGTCAGCCCCAGCATTTT
TRBD2 TRBJ2-3 few TRBV4-1 CASSRLAASTDTQYF TGCGCCAGCAGCCGACTAGCGGCTAGCACAGATACGCAGTATTTT
NA TRBJ1-6 NA TRBV4-1 CASSQILGLASPLHF TGCGCCAGCAGCCAAATTCTGGGCCTCGCTTCACCCCTCCACTTT
NA TRBJ2-3 NA TRBV7-2 CASSFIPGNGRDTQYF TGTGCCAGCAGCTTCATCCCCGGGAACGGGCGCGATACGCAGTATTTT
TRBD1 TRBJ2-2 NA TRBV9 CASSPRPGGNTGELFF TGTGCCAGCAGCCCACGACCAGGGGGGAACACCGGGGAGCTGTTTTTT
TRBD1 TRBJ2-7 few TRBV19 CASSSQTGLAYEQYF TGTGCCAGTAGTTCACAGACAGGGCTGGCCTACGAGCAGTACTTC
TRBD2 TRBJ2-7 NA TRBV4-3 CASSQDSGFPYEQYF TGCGCCAGCAGCCAAGATAGCGGGTTCCCCTACGAGCAGTACTTC
NA TRBJ2-1 NA TRBV29-1 CSVEAYTGGRNEQFF TGCAGCGTTGAAGCTTACACAGGCGGCCGCAATGAGCAGTTCTTC
TRBD1 TRBJ1-4 NA TRBV7-9 CASSQQGWEKLFF TGTGCCAGCAGCCAACAGGGGTGGGAAAAACTGTTTTTT
TRBD1 TRBJ2-7 NA TRBV6-5 CASSYKTGIDEQYF TGTGCCAGCAGTTACAAGACAGGGATCGACGAGCAGTACTTC
NA TRBJ2-5 NA TRBV7-8 CASSLAGTGETQYF TGTGCCAGCAGCTTAGCGGGAACAGGGGAGACCCAGTACTTC
NA TRBJ2-7 NA TRBV5-6 CASSSPWQANEQYF TGTGCCAGCAGCTCACCCTGGCAGGCTAACGAGCAGTACTTC
TRBD1 TRBJ2-5 NA TRBV10-3 CAIRRDRDQETQYF TGTGCCATCAGACGGGACAGGGATCAAGAGACCCAGTACTTC
TRBD1 TRBJ2-1 NA TRBV30 CAWSVLGTGVNEQFF TGTGCCTGGAGTGTACTAGGGACAGGGGTAAATGAGCAGTTCTTC
TRBD2 TRBJ2-7 NA TRBV11-3 CASSPTLGLAALKDEQYF TGTGCCAGCAGCCCCACCCTGGGACTAGCGGCTCTCAAGGACGAGCAGTACTTC
NA TRBJ1-6 NA TRBV4-3 CASSQAGLNSPLHF TGCGCCAGCAGCCAAGCGGGGTTAAATTCACCCCTCCACTTT
TRBD1 TRBJ2-7 NA TRBV2 CASSGTGAYEQYF TGTGCCAGCAGTGGGACAGGGGCGTACGAGCAGTACTTC
NA TRBJ2-2 few TRBV9 CASSVVGGELFF TGTGCCAGCAGCGTAGTCGGCGGGGAGCTGTTTTTT
TRBD1 TRBJ2-7 NA TRBV5-1 CASSLGQGASYEQYF TGCGCCAGCAGCTTGGGGCAGGGGGCGTCCTACGAGCAGTACTTC
NA TRBJ1-3 NA TRBV7-8 CASSQGYTIYF TGTGCCAGCAGCCAGGGGTACACCATATATTTT
TRBD1 TRBJ2-7 few TRBV30 CAWSVLDRVMYEQYF TGTGCCTGGAGTGTACTGGACAGGGTTATGTACGAGCAGTACTTC
TRBD1 TRBJ2-7 NA TRBV18 CASSRRQGALEQYF TGTGCCAGCTCACGAAGACAGGGGGCTCTCGAGCAGTACTTC
NA TRBJ2-7 few TRBV2 CASSGSRQPASNEQYF TGTGCCAGCAGTGGCAGCCGACAGCCAGCCTCCAACGAGCAGTACTTC
NA TRBJ2-1 few TRBV9 CASSVAWGSYNEQFF TGTGCCAGCAGCGTAGCTTGGGGCTCTTACAATGAGCAGTTCTTC